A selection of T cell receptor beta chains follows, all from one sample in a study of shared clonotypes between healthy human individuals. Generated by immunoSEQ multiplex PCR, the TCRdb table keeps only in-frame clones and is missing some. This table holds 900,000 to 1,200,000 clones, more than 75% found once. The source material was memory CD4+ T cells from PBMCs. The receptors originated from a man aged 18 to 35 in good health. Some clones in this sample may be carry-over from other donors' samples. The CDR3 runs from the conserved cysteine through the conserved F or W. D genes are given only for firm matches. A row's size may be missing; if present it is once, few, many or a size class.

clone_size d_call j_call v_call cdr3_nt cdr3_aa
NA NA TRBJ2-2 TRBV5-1 TGCGCCAGCAGCCTATCAGGACCGCCGGGGTTCGGGGAGCTGTTTTTT CASSLSGPPGFGELFF
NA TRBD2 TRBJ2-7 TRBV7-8 TGTGCCAGCAGCATCAAAGGAGGCCTAGCGGGCGGTACCTACGAGCAGTACTTC CASSIKGGLAGGTYEQYF
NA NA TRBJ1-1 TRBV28 TGTGCCAGCAGTACTGCGGGGACCGACACTGAAGCTTTCTTT CASSTAGTDTEAFF
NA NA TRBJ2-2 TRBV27 TGTGCCAGCAGACACGGACGAGACACCGGGGAGCTGTTTTTT CASRHGRDTGELFF
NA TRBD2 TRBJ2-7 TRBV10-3 TGTGCCATCAGCCCCCGCGTCGTCGCGGGAGGGGAGGCCACAAGCTCCTACGAGCAGTACTTC CAISPRVVAGGEATSSYEQYF
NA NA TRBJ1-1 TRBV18 TGTGCCAGCTCACCCGGGGGCCTGGGGTCTTCTGAAGCTTTCTTT CASSPGGLGSSEAFF
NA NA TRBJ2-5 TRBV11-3 TGTGCCAGCAGCTTAACAGGTACTACGTTTGAGCAGTACTTC CASSLTGTTFEQYF
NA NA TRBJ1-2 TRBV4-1 TGCGCCAGCAGCCGGGACGACAGAGGGTACTATGGCTACACCTTC CASSRDDRGYYGYTF
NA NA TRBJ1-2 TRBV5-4 TGTGCCAGCAGCTTGGGGGGGAATGTAGGCTATGGCTACACCTTC CASSLGGNVGYGYTF
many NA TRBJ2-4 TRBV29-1 TGCAGCGCGGCTTTGGGGGACCACGGAAACATTCAGTACTTC CSAALGDHGNIQYF
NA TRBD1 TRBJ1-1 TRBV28 TGTGCCAGCAGTACTTGGACAGGGACATCGGAAGCTTTCTTT CASSTWTGTSEAFF
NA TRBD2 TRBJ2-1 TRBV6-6 TGTGCCAGCAGACGTGGACTAGCGCGTTACAATGAGCAGTTCTTC CASRRGLARYNEQFF
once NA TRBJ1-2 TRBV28 TGTGCCAGCAGTCTATTCAGGTCGGGGAAAGGCTATGGCTACACCTTC CASSLFRSGKGYGYTF
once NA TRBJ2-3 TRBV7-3 TGTGCCAGCAGCTTTTCCAGGCCGGGTGGCACAGATACGCAGTATTTT CASSFSRPGGTDTQYF
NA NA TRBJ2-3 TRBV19 TGTGCCAGTAGTCTAGGGGGACGGGGAGATACGCAGTATTTT CASSLGGRGDTQYF
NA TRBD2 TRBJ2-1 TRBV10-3 TGTGCCATCAGGGGACTAGCGGTATACAATGAGCAGTTCTTC CAIRGLAVYNEQFF
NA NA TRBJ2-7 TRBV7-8 TGTGCCAGCAGTCCTCCCCTCAGGGCGGCGGGGTCCTACGAGCAGTACTTC CASSPPLRAAGSYEQYF
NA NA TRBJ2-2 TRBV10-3 TGTGCCATCAGTTCAGGAGAGGGGTCTTCGAACACCGGGGAGCTGTTTTTT CAISSGEGSSNTGELFF
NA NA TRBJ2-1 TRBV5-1 TGCGCCAGCAGCTTGAGTAACTACAATGAGCAGTTCTTC CASSLSNYNEQFF
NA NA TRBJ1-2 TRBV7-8 TGTGCCAGCAGCTTAGCGCGGTTTGGAGAACGGAGTAAATATGGCTACACCTTC CASSLARFGERSKYGYTF
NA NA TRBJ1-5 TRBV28 TGTGCCAGCACCAAAGGTGGGGGCGCGGGTCAGCCCCAGCATTTT CASTKGGGAGQPQHF
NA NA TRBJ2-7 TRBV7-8 TGTGCCAGCAGCTTACAGGGAAACTCCTACGAGCAGTACTTC CASSLQGNSYEQYF
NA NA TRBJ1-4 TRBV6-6 TGTGCCAGCAGGAGAGACAGCGACAATGAAAAACTGTTTTTT CASRRDSDNEKLFF
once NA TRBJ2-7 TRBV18 TGTGCCAGCTCATTGCCGGGAGCCAACGAGCAGTACTTC CASSLPGANEQYF
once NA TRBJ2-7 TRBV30 TGTGCCTGGAGTGCTTTAATCCTAAAGCAGTACTTC CAWSALILKQYF
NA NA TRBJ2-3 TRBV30 TGTGCCTGGAATCGGGGAGCCACAGATACGCAGTATTTT CAWNRGATDTQYF
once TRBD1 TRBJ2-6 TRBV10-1 TGCGCCAGCAGTGCGGGCACCGGGACAGGGACTGGGGCCAACGTCCTGACTTTC CASSAGTGTGTGANVLTF
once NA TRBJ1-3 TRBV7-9 TGTGCCAGCAGCTTAGGCCAGGGCTCTGGAAACACCATATATTTT CASSLGQGSGNTIYF
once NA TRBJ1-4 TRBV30 TGTGCCTGGAGCGAAGATGTGGAAAAACTGTTTTTT CAWSEDVEKLFF
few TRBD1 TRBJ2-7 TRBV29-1 TGCAGCGCGAAGGACAGGGGATCTACGAGAAAGCAGTACTTC CSAKDRGSTRKQYF
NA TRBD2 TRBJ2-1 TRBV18 TGTGCCAGCTCACCACTAGCGGGAGGTTACAATGAGCAGTTCTTC CASSPLAGGYNEQFF
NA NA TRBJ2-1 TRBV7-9 TGTGCCAGCAGCCCAAGGGGGACCCGTTACAATGAGCAGTTCTTC CASSPRGTRYNEQFF
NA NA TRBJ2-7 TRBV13 TGTGCCAGCAGCTTAAGGGGGACGTTCTACGAGCAGTACTTC CASSLRGTFYEQYF
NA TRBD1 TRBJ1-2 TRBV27 TGTGCCAGCAGGCTGGGACAGGGGGGGACCTATGGCTACACCTTC CASRLGQGGTYGYTF
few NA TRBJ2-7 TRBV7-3 TGTGCCAGCAGCCCCTCAACGGGCACCTCCTACGAGCAGTACTTC CASSPSTGTSYEQYF
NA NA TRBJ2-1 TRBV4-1 TGCGCCAGCAGCCAACCCTTTGGGTTTGAGCAGTTCTTC CASSQPFGFEQFF
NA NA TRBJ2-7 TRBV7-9 TGTGCCAGCAGCGAAGGGGGGCCGGGGACCTACGAGCAGTACTTC CASSEGGPGTYEQYF
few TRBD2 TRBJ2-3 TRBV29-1 TGCAGCGTTGTTGGGGGACTAGGTGCAGATACGCAGTATTTT CSVVGGLGADTQYF
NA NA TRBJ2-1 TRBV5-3 TGTGCCAGAAGCGTCCCTGCGGGGACACCTTTGGGGAATGAGCAGTTCTTC CARSVPAGTPLGNEQFF
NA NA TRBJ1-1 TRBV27 TGTGCCACAAAACCGCTGAGGACCGAAAAACAGAACACTGAAGCTTTCTTT CATKPLRTEKQNTEAFF
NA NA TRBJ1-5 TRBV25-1 TGTGCCAGCAGTGAGCCCCGGTTTCATAGCAATCAGCCCCAGCATTTT CASSEPRFHSNQPQHF
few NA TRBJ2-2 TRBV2 TGTGCCAGCATTGATGGTGGGGAATCCACCGGGGAGCTGTTTTTT CASIDGGESTGELFF
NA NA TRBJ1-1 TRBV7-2 TGTGCCAGCAGCCCAGACTTGACCCACATGAACACTGAAGCTTTCTTT CASSPDLTHMNTEAFF
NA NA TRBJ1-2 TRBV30 TGTGCCTGGAGTACCCCTCCGATTAACTATGGCTACACCTTC CAWSTPPINYGYTF
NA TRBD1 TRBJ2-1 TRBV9 TGTGCCAGCAGTGGGCGTCCCGGGACAGGGATGAACAATGAGCAGTTCTTC CASSGRPGTGMNNEQFF
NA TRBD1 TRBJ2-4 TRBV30 TGTGCCTGGAGTGGGCAGGGGGTTTCCTACTTC CAWSGQGVSYF
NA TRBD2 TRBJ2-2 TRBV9 TGTGCCAGCAGCGTGACTAGCGGGTCCACCGGGGAGCTGTTTTTT CASSVTSGSTGELFF
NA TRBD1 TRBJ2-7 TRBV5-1 TGCGCCAGTAAGCCGGGACAGGGATCCTACGAGCAGTACTTC CASKPGQGSYEQYF